The sample holds one count of the clone carrying this T cell receptor (beta chain). Its target is not known. The sample comes from a study of vaccination effects on CD4 cells after COVID-19. Ahead of sequencing, the ViraFEST assay grew antigen-specific CD4+ T cells using viral peptide pools. It was after around eleven days of culture that CD4+ T cells were isolated. Previously uninfected by SARS-CoV-2, the vaccine recipients also showed negative nucleocapsid antibodies. Clones were sequenced by immunoSEQ multiplex PCR, and TCRdb holds only the in-frame ones, with some missing. The sample includes 50,000 to 65,000 clones, around 85% seen only once; the top ten take 2.4%. This specimen consisted of CD4+ T cells from PBMCs cultured with HCoV-229E spike peptides, obtained before COVID-19 vaccination. The TCR originated in a human donor who received a COVID-19 vaccine.

In DNA form, the CDR3 reads TGTGCCAGCAGCGTGTTCGAGGGAGCGTTCTCCTACAATGAGCAGTTCTTC. It is translated as CASSVFEGAFSYNEQFF. The V gene is TRBV9, the J gene TRBJ2-1; possible D gene TRBD2, 5 bases. The CDR3 is made up of 17 amino acids. The germline V gene has CDR1 SGDLS and CDR2 YYNGEE. V was clipped by 2 bases and J by 0 bases, with 15 bases between them.